This T cell receptor beta chain was documented in a study of blood T cell repertoires in COVID-19. Whole-study context: Samples representing acute and convalescent COVID-19 were sourced from the United States, Italy and Spain. T cells, B-cell-depleted T cells, or PBMCs provided the cDNA or gDNA that served as material.

Germline V gene data show CDR1 as ENHRY and CDR2 as SYGVKD. Trimming took 0 bases from V and 6 from J, leaving 9 bases between them. The length of the CDR3 is 14 residues. The authors' processing: Amplification of reference gene primers provided the estimated nucleated cell counts. TCRdb's copy holds only in-frame clones and misses some; the assay was immunoSEQ multiplex PCR. V and J calls and clone size follow that table, whereas D and trimming were derived from the DNA. Among 160,000 or so clones listed, roughly 90% were seen once. The chain links TRBV10-3 to TRBJ1-5, with D maybe TRBD1 (6 bases). The sequence came from a woman in her 50s with acute or convalescent COVID-19. The material sequenced was peripheral blood. CDR3 sequence (DNA): TGTGCCATCAGTGAGTCGTTGACAGGTCAGCCCCAGCATTTT. This encodes CAISESLTGQPQHF.